The clone carrying this T cell receptor beta chain has just a few counts. The CDR3 is 14 residues long. Trimming at V came to 0 bases and at J to 5 bases, leaving 4 bases not matched to a gene. From germline, CDR1 is MNHEY and CDR2 SVGAGI. This sample was included in a study of blood T cells in healthy people across ages. Together with a sample-barcoded 5' primer, a J-beta primer mix was included in a second PCR lasting roughly 6 to 12 cycles. TCRdb reprocessed the 5' RACE reads with MiXCR, giving one entry per CDR3 protein. The sample holds 1 million to 1.2 million distinct CDR3 sequences; around two fifths are singletons and the top ten take around 14%.

The sample consisted of blood. This TCR derives from a man aged 18 to 29 in good health. J is TRBJ2-7 and V is TRBV6-5; 7 nucleotides align to TRBD1. CDR3 amino acids: CASSYSQGDNEQYF. CDR3 nucleotides: TGTGCCAGCAGTTACTCCCAGGGGGACAACGAGCAGTACTTC.